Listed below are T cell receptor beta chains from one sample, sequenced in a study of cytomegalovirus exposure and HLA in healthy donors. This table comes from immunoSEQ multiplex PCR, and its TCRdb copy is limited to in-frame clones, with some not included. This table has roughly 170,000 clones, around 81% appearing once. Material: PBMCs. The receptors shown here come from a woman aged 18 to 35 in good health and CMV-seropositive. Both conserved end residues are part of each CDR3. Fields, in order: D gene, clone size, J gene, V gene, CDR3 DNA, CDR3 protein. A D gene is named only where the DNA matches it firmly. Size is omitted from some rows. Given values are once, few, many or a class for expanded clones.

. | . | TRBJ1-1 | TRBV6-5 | TGTGCCAGCAGTTTTATGCCGAACAGGGACACTGAAGCTTTCTTT | CASSFMPNRDTEAFF
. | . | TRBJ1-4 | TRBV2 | TGTGCCAGCGGGGGGACCGCGGTTAGCAGGCCTTACGCACTGTTTTTT | CASGGTAVSRPYALFF
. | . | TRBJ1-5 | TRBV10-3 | TGTGCCACCAACAGGGTTTGGAATCAGCCCCAGCATTTT | CATNRVWNQPQHF
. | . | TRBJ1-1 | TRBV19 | TGTGCCAGTAGTATATATTTAAGGGAGAAGGCTGAAGCTTTCTTT | CASSIYLREKAEAFF
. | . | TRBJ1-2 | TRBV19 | TGTGCCAGTAGGCTCGGGGGAAACTATGGCTACACCTTC | CASRLGGNYGYTF
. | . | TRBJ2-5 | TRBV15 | TGTGCCACCAGCACGATACAGGAAGAGACCCAGTACTTC | CATSTIQEETQYF
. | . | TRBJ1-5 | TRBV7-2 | TGTGCCAGCCTTGGCAATCAGCCCCAGCATTTT | CASLGNQPQHF
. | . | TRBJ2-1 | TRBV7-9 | TGTGCCAGCAGCTCTAGCGTTACCTACAATGAGCAGTTCTTC | CASSSSVTYNEQFF
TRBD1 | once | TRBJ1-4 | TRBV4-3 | TGCGCCAGCAGCCAGCAGGGACAGTTTAGGGTCTACGAAAAACTGTTTTTT | CASSQQGQFRVYEKLFF
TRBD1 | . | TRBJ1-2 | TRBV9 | TGTGCCAGCAGCGTCGGGACAGATAGAGCCTATGGCTACACCTTC | CASSVGTDRAYGYTF
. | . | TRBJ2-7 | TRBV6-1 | TGTGCCAGCACCGAACTCCTGAGGGGGTCCTACGAGCAGTACTTC | CASTELLRGSYEQYF
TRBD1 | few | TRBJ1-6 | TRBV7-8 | TGTGCCAGCAGCTTGACAGGGGGCGATTCACCCCTCCACTTT | CASSLTGGDSPLHF
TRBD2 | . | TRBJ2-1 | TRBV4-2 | TGTGCCAGCAGCCAAGAAGCGGGGGCGGGCTACAATGAGCAGTTCTTC | CASSQEAGAGYNEQFF
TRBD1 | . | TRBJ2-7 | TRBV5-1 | TGCGCCAGCAGCCCGGGACAGGGGGCTGACGAGCAGTACTTC | CASSPGQGADEQYF
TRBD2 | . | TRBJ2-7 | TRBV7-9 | TGTGCCAGCAGCGGCCGGACTAGCGGGCAAAGTGAGCAGTACTTC | CASSGRTSGQSEQYF
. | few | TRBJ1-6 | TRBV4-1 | TGCGCCAGCAGCCCCGGGTCAGGGAATAATTCACCCCTCCACTTT | CASSPGSGNNSPLHF
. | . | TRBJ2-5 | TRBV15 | TGTGCCACCCAAGTGGGCCTTCAAGAGACCCAGTACTTC | CATQVGLQETQYF
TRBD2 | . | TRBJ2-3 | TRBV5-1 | TGCGCCAGCAGCTTGGCCAGGAGCGGGGGAGCAGATACGCAGTATTTT | CASSLARSGGADTQYF
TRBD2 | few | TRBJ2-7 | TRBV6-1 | TGTGCCAGCAGTGAAATTTACACCGGACTAGCGGGGGTACGATCCTACGAGCAGTACTTC | CASSEIYTGLAGVRSYEQYF
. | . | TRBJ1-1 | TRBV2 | TGTGCCAGCAGGGCGGGGTTGAACACTGAAGCTTTCTTT | CASRAGLNTEAFF
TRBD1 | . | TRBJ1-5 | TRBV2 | TGTGCCAGCAGCGGCGGACAGGGCAATCAGCCCCAGCATTTT | CASSGGQGNQPQHF
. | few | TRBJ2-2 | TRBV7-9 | TGTGCCAGCAGCTCCATGGAGGAGGAGCTGTTTTTT | CASSSMEEELFF
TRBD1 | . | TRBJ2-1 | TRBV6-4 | TGTGCCAGCAGTGGATCCGGGACAGGGAAGTTCTTC | CASSGSGTGKFF
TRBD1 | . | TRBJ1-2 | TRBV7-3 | TGTGCCAGCAGCTCCGGGACAGGGGGTCATGGCTACACCTTC | CASSSGTGGHGYTF
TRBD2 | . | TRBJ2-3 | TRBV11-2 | TGTGCCAGCAGCCCTCGGGGAGGGCCTAGCACAGATACGCAGTATTTT | CASSPRGGPSTDTQYF
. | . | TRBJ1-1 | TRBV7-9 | TGTGCCAGCAGCTTAGCGCTGGGGGGATTGAACACTGAAGCTTTCTTT | CASSLALGGLNTEAFF